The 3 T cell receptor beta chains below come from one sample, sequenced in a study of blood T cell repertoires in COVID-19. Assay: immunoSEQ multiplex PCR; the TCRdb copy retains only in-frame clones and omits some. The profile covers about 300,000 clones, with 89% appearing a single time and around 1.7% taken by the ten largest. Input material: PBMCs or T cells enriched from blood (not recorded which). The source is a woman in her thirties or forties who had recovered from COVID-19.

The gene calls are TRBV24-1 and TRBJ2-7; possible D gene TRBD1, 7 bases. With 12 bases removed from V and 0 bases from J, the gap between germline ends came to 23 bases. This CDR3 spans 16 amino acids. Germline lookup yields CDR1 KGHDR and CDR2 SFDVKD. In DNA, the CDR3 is TGTGCCCAGAGAAGCAGGGGGGTCGAGAGCTCCTACGAGCAGTACTTC. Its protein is CAQRSRGVESSYEQYF.

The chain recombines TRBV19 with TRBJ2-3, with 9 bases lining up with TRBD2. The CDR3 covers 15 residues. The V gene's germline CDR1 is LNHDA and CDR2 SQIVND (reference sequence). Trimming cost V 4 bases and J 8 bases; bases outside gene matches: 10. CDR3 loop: CASSNSAGGAGTQYF. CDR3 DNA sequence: TGTGCCAGTAGTAACTCAGCGGGGGGAGCGGGTACGCAGTATTTT.

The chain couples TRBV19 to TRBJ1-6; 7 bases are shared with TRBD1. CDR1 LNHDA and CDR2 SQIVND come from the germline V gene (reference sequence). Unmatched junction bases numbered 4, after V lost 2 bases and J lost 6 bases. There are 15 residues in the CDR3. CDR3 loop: CASSISTGSNSPLHF. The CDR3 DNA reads TGTGCCAGTAGTATATCGACAGGGAGTAATTCACCCCTCCACTTT.